The clone carrying this TCR beta chain was detected a few times. Its antigen is not identified. This entry is derived from a study of T cells after yellow fever vaccination. General study results and limits: FACS-sorted repertoires could harbor abundant contaminating bulk-population clonotypes.

The CDR3 spans 17 residues. Losses at the gene ends were 5 bases for V and 1 base for J; bases not matched to a gene: 11. Germline V CDR1 and CDR2: SQVTM, ANQGSEA. Researchers made TCR cDNA using 5'RACE template switching, and this step added a universal primer site and UMIs. TCRdb re-analysed the 5' RACE reads in MiXCR, keeping a single row per CDR3 protein. The sample has 300,000 or so distinct CDR3 sequences, 10% to 15% seen once. This sequence was found in a young man who received the YFV17D yellow fever vaccine. The chain has TRBV29-1 and TRBJ2-6; 7 bases match TRBD1. The source was CD4+ T cells sorted from PBMCs, collected 45 days after the yellow fever booster vaccination. The CDR3 DNA is TGCAGCGTTCTCCACAGGGGCGGCTCTTCTGGGGCCAACGTCCTGACTTTC. This translates into CSVLHRGGSSGANVLTF.